This TCR beta chain was identified during a study of T cell changes during pregnancy in multiple sclerosis. V was clipped by 0 bases and J by 2 bases, with 8 bases between them. CDR3 length: 15 amino acids. The germline gives CDR1 LGHNA, CDR2 YSLEER. Using immunoSEQ multiplex PCR, the repertoire was profiled, and TCRdb retains in-frame clones only, with some absent. Of about 79,000 clones listed, 80% to 95% are singletons. The sample was peripheral blood, taken in the second trimester of pregnancy. This chain connects TRBV4-3 to TRBJ2-1; no reliable D call. The source of this sequence is a female donor in good health, enrolled as a control in a pregnancy study. CDR3 DNA: TGCGCCAGCAGCCAAGATACACTACCCTACAATGAGCAGTTCTTC. Amino acid sequence: CASSQDTLPYNEQFF.